This T cell receptor (beta chain) comes out of a study of identical twins. Overall study results and limits: Whereas memory repertoires showed no such difference, abundant cord blood beta clonotypes carried fewer insertions. The conclusions drew on cross-sectional statistical analysis instead of tracking the same donors.

MiXCR, applied by TCRdb to the 5' RACE reads, yields one record per CDR3 protein. The table has a few hundred thousand distinct CDR3 sequences, 20% to 25% seen once. For this clonotype: The antigen is unknown.

Trimming shortened V by 0 bases and J by 4 bases, and 24 bases separated the two germline ends. This CDR3 region has 19 residues. CDR1 is LGHNA, CDR2 YSLEER, per germline. The same sample was also studied in work on T cells expressing NK-cell markers. That paper states: Only alpha-beta TCR T cells were sorted in several experiments, using an anti-gamma-delta TCR antibody. Expanded NKG2C+ T cell clones were not confirmed as HCMV-specific.

The source material was CD4+ T cells sorted from blood. The V call is TRBV4-3, the J call TRBJ1-2, with a weak D call TRBD1 (5 bases). The origin of this receptor is a woman in her late teens or twenties in good health. The CDR3 coding sequence is TGCGCCAGCAGCCAAGATCGGGGAGGGATGACAGTTAAGAGCTATGGCTACACCTTC. Protein product: CASSQDRGGMTVKSYGYTF.